Described below is a single T cell receptor (beta chain) sequence and its context. Its cognate antigen has yet to be identified. Per-nucleotide qualities are absent, and no much larger clonotype sits a single base away. Full-length TCR variable regions were amplified by 5' RACE PCR using constant-region reverse primers, and then by semi-nested PCR using Nested Universal Primer A. Using the ReliaPrep RNA Cell Miniprep System, total RNA was extracted, and the SMARTer RACE 5'/3' Kit was then used to reverse transcribe the RNA into 5'RACE-ready cDNA. Multiplex adaptors were used to barcode the full-length TCR alpha and beta libraries, which were then sequenced on an Illumina MiSeq. The authors processed their data as follows. For each of nine subset-tissue groups, sequencing data from the five patients were pooled, and the groups were then compared using unsupervised clustering of TCR gene usage. The Morisita-Horn index, with shared sequences weighted by their contribution to each repertoire, was used to calculate repertoire similarity. TCRdb reworked the public reads: Q25 trimming with fastp, MiXCR clone assembly, productive beta chains retained. Entries that share a CDR3 protein sequence are merged under the most common genes and DNA. The V and J calls were not made by the authors but by TCRdb's processing. For this sample there are fewer than 25,000 distinct CDR3 sequences; less than 40% appear just once. The top ten constitute less than 2.5% of the sample.

This entry comes from a study (dated by TCRdb to the mid-2010s). In terms of the full investigation: The study tested whether tumor-infiltrating Tregs in breast cancer are recruited from blood Tregs or converted in situ from other CD4+ T cell subsets. Overall study outcomes, separate from this receptor: Rather than covering whole repertoires, validation in the larger cohort was restricted to a single TCR beta V-J rearrangement. The TCR alpha and beta sequences of tumor-infiltrating Tregs showed the greatest overlap with tumor naive CD4+ T cells, followed by blood naive CD4+ T cells. Tumor memory CD4+ T cell TCR gene usage clustered with blood and lymph node memory CD4+ cells and lymph node naive CD4+ cells.

Naive CD4+ T cells were purified with the Miltenyi Naive CD4+ T Cell Isolation kit, with Tregs depleted using CD25 microbeads. Tregs, naive and memory CD4+ T cells from tumor, blood and ipsilateral draining lymph nodes of 4 or 5 breast cancer patients underwent full-length TCR alpha and beta sequencing. Tumor tissue and lymph nodes obtained by ipsilateral axillary dissection were perfused with PBS, cut into small pieces and digested using collagenase I and hyaluronidase. A purity exceeding 90% was confirmed by FACS for the sorted cell populations. The germline V gene (reference sequence) sets CDR1 to DFQATT and CDR2 to SNEGSKA. V is pruned by 1 base and J by 2 bases, leaving 4 bases of the junction without a gene match. Including the terminal cysteine and phenylalanine, the CDR3 comprises 15 residues. The read is trimmed to its CDR3 DNA, 45 bases read in frame from base 1.

Sample: tumor-infiltrating naive CD4+ T cells sorted from the breast tumor. Interpreted using the paper, the cell subset or site label stands for: naive CD4+ T cells, CD4+CD45RA+CD25-. This receptor was obtained from a female donor with breast cancer. The V and J genes are TRBV20-1 and TRBJ2-1; the central 8 bases match TRBD2. CDR3 reads: CSARVAGLAYNEQFF. The DNA is TGCAGTGCTAGAGTTGCGGGACTAGCCTACAATGAGCAGTTCTTC.